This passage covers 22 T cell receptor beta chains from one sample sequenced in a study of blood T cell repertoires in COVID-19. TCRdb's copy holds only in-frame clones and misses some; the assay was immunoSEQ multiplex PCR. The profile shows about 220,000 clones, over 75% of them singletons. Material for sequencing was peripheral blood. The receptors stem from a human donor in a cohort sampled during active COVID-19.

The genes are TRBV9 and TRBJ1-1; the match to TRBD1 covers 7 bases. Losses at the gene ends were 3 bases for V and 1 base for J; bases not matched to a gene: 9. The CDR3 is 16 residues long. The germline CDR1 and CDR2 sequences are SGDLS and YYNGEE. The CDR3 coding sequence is TGTGCCAGCAGCGGGAGAGGGGACAGATCGAACACTGAAGCTTTCTTT. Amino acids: CASSGRGDRSNTEAFF.

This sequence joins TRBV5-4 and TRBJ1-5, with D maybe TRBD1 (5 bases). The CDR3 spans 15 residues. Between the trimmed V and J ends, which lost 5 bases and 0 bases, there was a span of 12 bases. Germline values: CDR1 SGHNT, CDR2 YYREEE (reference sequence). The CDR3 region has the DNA TGTGCCAGCAGTTTTGGGGGGGATAGCAATCAGCCCCAGCATTTT. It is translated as CASSFGGDSNQPQHF.

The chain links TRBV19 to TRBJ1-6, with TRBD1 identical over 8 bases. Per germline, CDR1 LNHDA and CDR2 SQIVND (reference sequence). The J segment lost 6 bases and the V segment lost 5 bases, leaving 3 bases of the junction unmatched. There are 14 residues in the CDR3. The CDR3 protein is CASSSGQVNSPLHF. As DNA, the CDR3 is TGTGCCAGTAGTTCGGGACAGGTTAATTCACCCCTCCACTTT. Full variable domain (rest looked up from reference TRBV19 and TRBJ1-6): DGGITQSPKYLFRKEGQNVTLSCEQNLNHDAMYWYRQDPGQGLRLIYYSQIVNDFQKGDIAEGYSVSREKKESFPLTVTSAQKNPTAFYLCASSSGQVNSPLHFGNGTRLTVT.

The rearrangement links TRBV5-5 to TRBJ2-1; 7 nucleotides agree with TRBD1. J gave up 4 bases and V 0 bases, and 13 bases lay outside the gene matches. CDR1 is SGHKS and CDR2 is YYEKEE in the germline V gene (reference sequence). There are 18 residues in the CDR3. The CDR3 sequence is CASSLVGGEYSTYNEQFF. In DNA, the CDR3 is TGTGCCAGCAGCTTGGTAGGGGGCGAGTACTCGACTTACAATGAGCAGTTCTTC.

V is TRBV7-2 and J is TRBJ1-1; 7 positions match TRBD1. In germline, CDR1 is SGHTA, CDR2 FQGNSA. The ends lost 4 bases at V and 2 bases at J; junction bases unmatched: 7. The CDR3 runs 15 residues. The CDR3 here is CASSSDRATNTEAFF. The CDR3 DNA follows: TGTGCCAGCAGCTCTGACAGGGCGACCAACACTGAAGCTTTCTTT. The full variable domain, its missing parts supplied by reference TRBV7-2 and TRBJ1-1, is GAGVSQSPSNKVTEKGKDVELRCDPISGHTALYWYRQSLGQGLEFLIYFQGNSAPDKSGLPSDRFSAERTGGSVSTLTIQRTQQEDSAVYLCASSSDRATNTEAFFGQGTRLTVV.

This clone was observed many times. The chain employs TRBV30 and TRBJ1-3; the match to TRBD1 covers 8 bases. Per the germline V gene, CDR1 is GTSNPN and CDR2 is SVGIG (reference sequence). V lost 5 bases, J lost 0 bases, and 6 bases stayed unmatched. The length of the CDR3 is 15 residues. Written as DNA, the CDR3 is TGTGCCTGGGGGACAGGTCCCATCTCTGGAAACACCATATATTTT. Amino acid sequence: CAWGTGPISGNTIYF. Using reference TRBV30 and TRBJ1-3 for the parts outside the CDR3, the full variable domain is SQTIHQWPATLVQPVGSPLSLECTVEGTSNPNLYWYRQAAGRGLQLLFYSVGIGQISSEVPQNLSASRPQDRQFILSSKKLLLSDSGFYLCAWGTGPISGNTIYFGEGSWLTVV.

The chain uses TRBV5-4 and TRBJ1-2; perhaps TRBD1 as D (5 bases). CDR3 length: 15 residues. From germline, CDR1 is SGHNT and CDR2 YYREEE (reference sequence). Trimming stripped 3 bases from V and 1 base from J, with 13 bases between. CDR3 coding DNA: TGTGCCAGCAGCTCCAGCACTGACAGTAACTATGGCTACACCTTC. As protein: CASSSSTDSNYGYTF.

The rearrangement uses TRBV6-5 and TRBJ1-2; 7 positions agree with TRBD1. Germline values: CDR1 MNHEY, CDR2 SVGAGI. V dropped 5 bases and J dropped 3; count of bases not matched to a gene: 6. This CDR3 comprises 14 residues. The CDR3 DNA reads TGTGCCAGCAGTCGGGACAGCTCCCACTATGGCTACACCTTC. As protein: CASSRDSSHYGYTF.

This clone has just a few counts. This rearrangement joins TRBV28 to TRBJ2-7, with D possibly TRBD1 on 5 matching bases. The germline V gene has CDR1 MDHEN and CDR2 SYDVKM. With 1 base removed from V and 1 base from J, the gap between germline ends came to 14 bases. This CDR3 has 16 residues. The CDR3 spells CASSLSERGRSYEQYF. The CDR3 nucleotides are TGTGCCAGCAGTTTATCCGAAAGGGGCCGTTCCTACGAGCAGTACTTC.

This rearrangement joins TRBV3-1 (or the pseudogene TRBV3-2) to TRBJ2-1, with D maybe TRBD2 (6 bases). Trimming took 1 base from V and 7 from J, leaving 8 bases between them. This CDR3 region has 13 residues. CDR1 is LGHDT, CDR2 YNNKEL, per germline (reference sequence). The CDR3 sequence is CASSQGRGNEQFF. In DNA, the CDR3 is TGTGCCAGCAGCCAAGGTCGGGGGAATGAGCAGTTCTTC.

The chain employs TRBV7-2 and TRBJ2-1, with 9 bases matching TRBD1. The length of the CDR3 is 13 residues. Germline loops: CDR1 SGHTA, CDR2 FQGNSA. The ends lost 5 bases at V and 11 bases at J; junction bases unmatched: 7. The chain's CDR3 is CASSHGQGRQQFF. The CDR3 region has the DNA TGTGCCAGCAGCCACGGACAGGGGAGGCAGCAGTTCTTC.

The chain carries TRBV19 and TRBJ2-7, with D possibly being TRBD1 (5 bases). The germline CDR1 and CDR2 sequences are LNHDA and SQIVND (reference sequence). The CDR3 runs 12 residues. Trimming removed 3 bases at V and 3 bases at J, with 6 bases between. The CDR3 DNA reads TGTGCCAGTAGTATGACAGACTACGAGCAGTACTTC. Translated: CASSMTDYEQYF.

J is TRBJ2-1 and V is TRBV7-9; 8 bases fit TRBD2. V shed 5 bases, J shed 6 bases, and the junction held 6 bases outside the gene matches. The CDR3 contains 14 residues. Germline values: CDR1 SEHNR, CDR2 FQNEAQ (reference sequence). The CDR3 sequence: CASSQGLVGNEQFF. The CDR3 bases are TGTGCCAGCAGCCAGGGACTAGTAGGCAATGAGCAGTTCTTC.

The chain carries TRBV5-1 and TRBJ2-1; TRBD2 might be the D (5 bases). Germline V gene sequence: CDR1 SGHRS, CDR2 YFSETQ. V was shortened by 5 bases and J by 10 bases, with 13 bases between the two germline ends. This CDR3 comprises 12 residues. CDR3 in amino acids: CASREIAGEQFF. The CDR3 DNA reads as TGCGCCAGCAGGGAGATCGCGGGCGAGCAGTTCTTC.

In nucleotides, the CDR3 is TGCAGTGCTAGTTCGGGGTTCAGGGGGCGAACTGAAGCTTTCTTT. Translating gives CSASSGFRGRTEAFF. This chain uses TRBV20-1 with TRBJ1-1; 8 nucleotides agree with TRBD1. Trimming took 3 bases from V and 5 from J; bases not matched to a gene: 11. The CDR3 consists of 15 residues. CDR1 is DFQATT and CDR2 is SNEGSKA in the germline V gene (reference sequence).

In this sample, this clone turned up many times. The CDR3 DNA reads TGTGCCAGCAGCGTTGGGACAGGAAACACCATATATTTT. Amino acid sequence: CASSVGTGNTIYF. The chain couples TRBV9 to TRBJ1-3; the D gene is possibly TRBD1 (6 bases). The germline gives CDR1 SGDLS, CDR2 YYNGEE. V shed 2 bases and J shed 4 bases, with 7 bases lying between them. CDR3 length: 13 amino acids.

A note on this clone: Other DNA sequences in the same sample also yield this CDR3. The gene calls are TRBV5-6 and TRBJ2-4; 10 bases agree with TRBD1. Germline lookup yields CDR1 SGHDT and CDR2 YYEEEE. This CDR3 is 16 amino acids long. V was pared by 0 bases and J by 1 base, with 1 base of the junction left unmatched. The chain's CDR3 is CASSLVGQGAKNIQYF. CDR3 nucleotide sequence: TGTGCCAGCAGCTTGGTGGGACAGGGGGCCAAAAACATTCAGTACTTC.

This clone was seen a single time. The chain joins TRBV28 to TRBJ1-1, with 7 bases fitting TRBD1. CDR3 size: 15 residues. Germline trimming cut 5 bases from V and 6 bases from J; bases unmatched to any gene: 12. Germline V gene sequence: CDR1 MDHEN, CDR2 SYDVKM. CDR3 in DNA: TGTGCCAGCAGTCTCACCCGACAGGGCCTGGCTGAAGCTTTCTTT. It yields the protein CASSLTRQGLAEAFF.

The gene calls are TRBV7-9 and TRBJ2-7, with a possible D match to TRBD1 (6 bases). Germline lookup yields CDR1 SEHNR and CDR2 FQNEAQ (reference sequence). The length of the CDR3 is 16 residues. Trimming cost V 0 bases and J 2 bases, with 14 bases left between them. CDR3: CASSLARQGFTYEQYF. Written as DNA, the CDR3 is TGTGCCAGCAGCTTAGCTAGGCAGGGGTTTACCTACGAGCAGTACTTC.

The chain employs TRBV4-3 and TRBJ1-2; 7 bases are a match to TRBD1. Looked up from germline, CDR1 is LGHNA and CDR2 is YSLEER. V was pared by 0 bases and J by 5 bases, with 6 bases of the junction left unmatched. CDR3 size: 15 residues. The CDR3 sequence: CASSQEVRGTYGYTF. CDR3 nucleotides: TGCGCCAGCAGCCAAGAAGTCAGGGGGACTTATGGCTACACCTTC.

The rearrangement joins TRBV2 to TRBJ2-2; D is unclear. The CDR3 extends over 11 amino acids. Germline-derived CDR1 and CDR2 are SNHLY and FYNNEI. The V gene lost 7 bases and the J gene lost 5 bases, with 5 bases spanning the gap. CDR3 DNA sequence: TGTGCCAGCACCAATACCGGGGAGCTGTTTTTT. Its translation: CASTNTGELFF.

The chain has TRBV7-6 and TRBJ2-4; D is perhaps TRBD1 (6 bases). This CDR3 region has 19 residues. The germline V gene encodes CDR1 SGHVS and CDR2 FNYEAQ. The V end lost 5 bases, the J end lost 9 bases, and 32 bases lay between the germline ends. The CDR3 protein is CASSNISPAAKGVSSIQYF. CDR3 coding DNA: TGTGCCAGCAGCAACATAAGTCCAGCGGCAAAGGGGGTTAGCTCCATTCAGTACTTC.